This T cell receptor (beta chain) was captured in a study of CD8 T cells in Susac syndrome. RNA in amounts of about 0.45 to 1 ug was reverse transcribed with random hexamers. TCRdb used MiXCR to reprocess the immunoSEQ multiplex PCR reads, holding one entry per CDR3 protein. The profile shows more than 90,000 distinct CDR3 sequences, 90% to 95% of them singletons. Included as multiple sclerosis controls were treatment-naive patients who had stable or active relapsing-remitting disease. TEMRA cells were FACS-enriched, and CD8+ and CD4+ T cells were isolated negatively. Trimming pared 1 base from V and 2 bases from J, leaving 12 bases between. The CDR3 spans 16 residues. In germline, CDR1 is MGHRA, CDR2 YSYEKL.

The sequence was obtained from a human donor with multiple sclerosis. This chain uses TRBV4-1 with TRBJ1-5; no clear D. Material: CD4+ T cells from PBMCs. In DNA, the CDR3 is TGCGCCAGCAGCCAAGGGTTAGGTATGGGCAATCAGCCCCAGCATTTT. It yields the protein CASSQGLGMGNQPQHF.